One sample yielded the 6 T cell receptor beta chains listed below, sequenced in a study of beta chain features in type 1 diabetes. Every bit of the isolated RNA underwent reverse transcription, so sequencing read expressed TCRB transcripts. Libraries were prepared by immunoSEQ multiplex PCR; TCRdb keeps only in-frame clonotypes and omits some of them. The table includes 150,000 to 190,000 clones, about 8.1% detected once. Sequencing input: central memory CD4+ T cells from blood. These TCRs come from a man in his late teens or twenties in good health.

This clone was seen more than once but under ten times. This chain links TRBV19 with TRBJ1-1; D unresolved. V lost 5 bases to trimming and J lost 0 bases, with 7 bases between them. The CDR3 is 13 residues long. The germline CDR1 and CDR2 sequences are LNHDA and SQIVND (reference sequence). The CDR3 nucleotides are TGTGCCAGTAGTTCACAGATGAACACTGAAGCTTTCTTT. Translated: CASSSQMNTEAFF.

The chain is built from TRBV4-2 and TRBJ2-6; weak D call: TRBD2 (7 bases). The CDR3 consists of 16 residues. V lost 2 bases, J lost 4 bases, and 12 bases lay in between. Germline CDR1 reads LGHNA; CDR2 reads YNFKEQ. The CDR3 bases are TGTGCCAGCAGCCAAAGGGGGGGAGCCGGGGCCAACGTCCTGACTTTC. It yields the protein CASSQRGGAGANVLTF.

The genes are TRBV10-3 and TRBJ1-1, with 7 bases fitting TRBD1. Per the germline V gene, CDR1 is ENHRY and CDR2 is SYGVKD. V trimming: 6 bases; J trimming: 3 bases; junction bases outside the gene matches: 7. The CDR3 totals 14 residues. The CDR3: CAISPQGDYTEAFF. CDR3 DNA: TGTGCCATCAGCCCTCAGGGGGACTACACTGAAGCTTTCTTT.

The table lists this clone with a few counts. The J gene is TRBJ2-3, the V gene TRBV27, with D tentatively TRBD1 (5 bases). CDR1 and CDR2 (germline): MNHEY, SMNVEV (reference sequence). This CDR3 contains 13 residues. The V and J ends lost 11 bases and 0 bases respectively, with 12 bases between them. CDR3 protein: CALGLPSTDTQYF. The CDR3 DNA sequence: TGTGCCCTGGGGCTCCCGAGCACAGATACGCAGTATTTT.

This clone has ten or more counts. The chain links TRBV28 to TRBJ2-2; possibly TRBD2 for D (6 bases). CDR3 size: 15 residues. In germline, CDR1 is MDHEN, CDR2 SYDVKM. V was clipped by 5 bases and J by 6 bases, with 16 bases between them. The CDR3 protein is CASSGGGLRSGELFF. Written as DNA, the CDR3 is TGTGCCAGCAGTGGAGGCGGACTACGGTCCGGGGAGCTGTTTTTT.

In this sample, this clone turned up a few times. The chain is built from TRBV2 and TRBJ1-6; D may be TRBD1 (6 bases). This CDR3 has 15 residues. CDR1 and CDR2 (germline): SNHLY, FYNNEI. V shed 2 bases and J shed 6 bases, with 11 bases lying between them. CDR3 DNA sequence: TGTGCCAGCAGTGAAAACAGGGTCAGTAATTCACCCCTCCACTTT. Its translation: CASSENRVSNSPLHF.